One sample yielded the 18 T cell receptor beta chains listed below, sequenced in a study of T cells in localized non-small cell lung cancer. Sequenced by immunoSEQ multiplex PCR; TCRdb stores in-frame clones only, minus some. The sample gives about 39,000 clones, roughly 80% of which show up once; 30% to 35% is in the top ten. The source material was PBMCs, sampled before any cancer treatment. These receptors were taken from a woman aged 35 to 70 with stage II squamous cell lung carcinoma.

The CDR3 reads CASSLAEGDPQYF. CDR3 DNA: TGTGCCAGCAGCTTAGCGGAGGGGGATCCCCAGTACTTC. The V and J genes are TRBV7-2 and TRBJ2-5, with D tentatively TRBD1 or TRBD2 (6 bases each). This CDR3 has 13 amino acids. CDR1 is SGHTA and CDR2 is FQGNSA in the germline V gene. Trimming removed 0 bases from V and 9 bases from J, with 11 bases in between.

This rearrangement joins TRBV6-5 to TRBJ2-7, with D perhaps TRBD2 (5 bases). CDR3 size: 15 residues. V lost 7 bases and J 1 base, leaving 17 bases between the germline ends. Germline CDR1 reads MNHEY; CDR2 reads SVGAGI. The CDR3 protein is CASTNYASRSYEQYF. In DNA form, the CDR3 reads TGTGCCAGCACCAACTACGCTAGCAGATCCTACGAGCAGTACTTC.

The rearrangement joins TRBV28 to TRBJ1-5; maybe TRBD1 (6 bases). The CDR3 runs 14 residues. From germline, CDR1 is MDHEN and CDR2 SYDVKM. Trimming removed 2 bases from V and 8 bases from J, with 13 bases in between. The CDR3 bases are TGTGCCAGCAGTTTAACCAGGGGCACAAAGCCCCAGCATTTT. Translation: CASSLTRGTKPQHF.

The chain couples TRBV28 to TRBJ2-7; 7 nucleotides agree with TRBD2. CDR3 size: 14 residues. Unmatched junction bases numbered 5, after V lost 5 bases and J lost 1 base. CDR1 is MDHEN, CDR2 SYDVKM, per germline. CDR3 protein: CASSLFSGSYEQYF. CDR3 nucleotides: TGTGCCAGCAGTCTGTTTAGCGGGTCCTACGAGCAGTACTTC.

The chain joins TRBV9 to TRBJ2-5, with 12 bases matching TRBD2. The J segment lost 5 bases and the V segment lost 0 bases, leaving 8 bases of the junction unmatched. Germline loops: CDR1 SGDLS, CDR2 YYNGEE. The CDR3 runs 17 residues. The chain's CDR3 is CASSVGLAGGPGETQYF. The CDR3 bases are TGTGCCAGCAGCGTAGGGCTAGCGGGAGGGCCGGGGGAGACCCAGTACTTC. Using reference TRBV9 and TRBJ2-5 for the parts outside the CDR3, the full variable domain is DSGVTQTPKHLITATGQRVTLRCSPRSGDLSVYWYQQSLDQGLQFLIQYYNGEERAKGNILERFSAQQFPDLHSELNLSSLELGDSALYFCASSVGLAGGPGETQYFGPGTRLLVL.

J is TRBJ2-2 and V is TRBV9; no clear D. There are 13 residues in the CDR3. Germline lookup yields CDR1 SGDLS and CDR2 YYNGEE. The V gene lost 4 bases and the J gene lost 1 base, with 5 bases spanning the gap. The CDR3 sequence: CASSPVNTGELFF. CDR3 bases: TGTGCCAGCAGCCCCGTGAACACCGGGGAGCTGTTTTTT.

The J gene is TRBJ2-5, the V gene TRBV7-2, with D perhaps being TRBD1 or TRBD2 (5 bases each). Germline V lookup: CDR1 SGHTA, CDR2 FQGNSA. The CDR3 is made up of 13 amino acids. Trimming removed 5 bases at V and 5 bases at J, with 12 bases between. The CDR3 bases are TGTGCCAGCAGCAGGGACCCGGGGGAGACCCAGTACTTC. This gives the protein CASSRDPGETQYF.

The chain uses TRBV9 and TRBJ1-1; no clear D. Germline CDR1 SGDLS, CDR2 YYNGEE. The CDR3 is 15 amino acids. V lost 0 bases and J 3 bases, leaving 12 bases between the germline ends. The CDR3 region has the DNA TGTGCCAGCAGCGTAGATTCCTCCCCGGACACTGAAGCTTTCTTT. This sequence encodes CASSVDSSPDTEAFF.

The sample holds a few counts of this clone. The chain couples TRBV6-5 to TRBJ2-3, with D perhaps TRBD1 or TRBD2 (5 bases each). The CDR3 length is 15 residues. V shed 0 bases and J shed 0 bases, with 7 bases lying between them. The V gene's germline CDR1 is MNHEY and CDR2 SVGAGI. CDR3 DNA sequence: TGTGCCAGCAGTTACTCTGGGGGTAGCACAGATACGCAGTATTTT. This gives the protein CASSYSGGSTDTQYF.

V usage is TRBV6-5 and J usage is TRBJ1-2; no firm D call. The ends were cut back, 6 bases at V and 6 bases at J, with 14 bases in the middle. The germline V gene encodes CDR1 MNHEY and CDR2 SVGAGI. The CDR3 consists of 13 residues. CDR3 loop: CASRPGRSDGYTF. The CDR3 region has the DNA TGTGCCAGCAGGCCGGGGAGGTCCGATGGCTACACCTTC.

This chain uses TRBV29-1 with TRBJ2-2; D uncertain. V shed 7 bases and J shed 2 bases, with 11 bases lying between them. The CDR3 loop spans 13 amino acids. The germline V gene has CDR1 SQVTM and CDR2 ANQGSEA. The DNA of the CDR3 is TGCAGCGCCCCCAAAGATAACACCGGGGAGCTGTTTTTT. It encodes CSAPKDNTGELFF.

This chain uses TRBV28 with TRBJ2-2; TRBD1 matches 7 bases. Germline V gene sequence: CDR1 MDHEN, CDR2 SYDVKM. CDR3 length equals 16 residues. The J segment lost 2 bases and the V segment lost 7 bases, leaving 10 bases of the junction unmatched. This chain's CDR3 is CASNIAGTVNTGELFF. CDR3 nucleotide sequence: TGTGCCAGCAACATCGCCGGGACAGTAAACACCGGGGAGCTGTTTTTT.

This clone was found once. This chain links TRBV2 with TRBJ2-5; D remains unclear. Trimming removed 2 bases from V and 4 bases from J, with 11 bases in between. Germline CDR1 is SNHLY and CDR2 is FYNNEI. This CDR3 has 14 amino acids. The CDR3 region is CASSEMTVGETQYF. The CDR3 region has the DNA TGTGCCAGCAGTGAAATGACCGTAGGAGAGACCCAGTACTTC.

The V and J genes are TRBV7-2 and TRBJ2-5; 13 bases line up with TRBD2. V was clipped by 5 bases and J by 5 bases; unmatched bases: 8. The CDR3 spans 16 residues. Germline V CDR1 and CDR2: SGHTA, FQGNSA. CDR3 nucleotides: TGTGCCAGCAGCGCCCAACTAGCGGGAGGGGGGGAGACCCAGTACTTC. It codes for CASSAQLAGGGETQYF.

The V call is TRBV4-1, the J call TRBJ1-3, with a tentative D call TRBD1 (5 bases). CDR1 and CDR2 from the germline V gene are MGHRA and YSYEKL. The CDR3 consists of 14 residues. V gave up 0 bases and J gave up 6 bases, with 9 bases separating them. Here the CDR3 DNA reads TGCGCCAGCAGCCAAGAGGGACGGATAAACACCATATATTTT. It encodes CASSQEGRINTIYF.

The gene calls are TRBV6-5 and TRBJ1-1; no clear D gene. In germline, CDR1 is MNHEY, CDR2 SVGAGI. V lost 0 bases to trimming and J lost 5 bases, with 10 bases between them. This CDR3 has 14 amino acids. CDR3 protein: CASSYSREGTEAFF. The CDR3 DNA is TGTGCCAGCAGTTACTCGAGGGAGGGTACTGAAGCTTTCTTT.

By share, this clone ranks as medium-sized (0.01 to 0.1%). V is TRBV7-9 and J is TRBJ2-7, with 8 bases aligning to TRBD1. This CDR3 has 14 residues. With V trimmed by 5 bases and J by 3 bases, 6 bases remained unmatched. The germline V gene encodes CDR1 SEHNR and CDR2 FQNEAQ (reference sequence). CDR3 DNA: TGTGCCAGCAGCCACCGGGACAGGAACTACGAGCAGTACTTC. This sequence encodes CASSHRDRNYEQYF.

The chain is built from TRBV4-2 and TRBJ2-1, with D uncertain. V dropped 0 bases and J dropped 10 bases, with 16 bases sitting between them. The CDR3 totals 15 residues. Germline values: CDR1 LGHNA, CDR2 YNFKEQ. CDR3 nucleotide sequence: TGTGCCAGCAGCCAAGAAATAGTCCCCCGGTTCGAGCAGTTCTTC. Amino acid sequence: CASSQEIVPRFEQFF.